The 26 T cell receptor beta chains given below trace back to one sample, sequenced in a study of blood T cell repertoires in COVID-19. The assay was immunoSEQ multiplex PCR, and TCRdb's table has in-frame clones only and misses some. The table includes some 300,000 clones, around four fifths detected once. Source material: peripheral blood. All receptors derive from a woman in her fifties or sixties with active or convalescent COVID-19.

V and J are TRBV6-5 and TRBJ1-2, with D uncertain. CDR1 and CDR2 (germline): MNHEY, SVGAGI. This CDR3 comprises 13 residues. The V gene lost 4 bases and the J gene lost 8 bases, with 14 bases spanning the gap. In nucleotides, the CDR3 is TGTGCCAGCAGTTCGGAGGGCGGAGGCGGCTACACCTTC. Residues: CASSSEGGGGYTF.

The chain is built from TRBV4-1 and TRBJ2-5; a weak D match, TRBD2 (6 bases). Germline-derived CDR1 and CDR2 are MGHRA and YSYEKL. The CDR3 is made up of 15 amino acids. V gave up 1 base and J gave up 3 bases, with 12 bases separating them. CDR3 nucleotide sequence: TGCGCCAGCAGCCAAGTTGGGGGGTCGGAAGAGACCCAGTACTTC. This encodes CASSQVGGSEETQYF.

The chain is built from TRBV5-1 and TRBJ2-1; D unclear. Germline V CDR1 and CDR2: SGHRS, YFSETQ. The V gene lost 1 base and the J gene lost 0 bases, with 8 bases spanning the gap. The length of the CDR3 is 15 residues. The DNA for the CDR3 is TGCGCCAGCAGCTTGCGTCTCAGCTCCTACAATGAGCAGTTCTTC. It encodes CASSLRLSSYNEQFF. Supplemented by reference TRBV5-1 and TRBJ2-1, the full variable domain reads KAGVTQTPRYLIKTRGQQVTLSCSPISGHRSVSWYQQTPGQGLQFLFEYFSETQRNKGNFPGRFSGRQFSNSRSEMNVSTLELGDSALYLCASSLRLSSYNEQFFGPGTRLTVL.

The chain has TRBV6-5 and TRBJ1-2, with a weak D call TRBD1 (5 bases). The CDR3 sequence is 13 residues long. Germline values: CDR1 MNHEY, CDR2 SVGAGI. Trimming took 8 bases from V and 2 from J, leaving 12 bases between them. CDR3 nucleotides: TGTGCCAGCCGAAGCGGGGCCAACTATGGCTACACCTTC. Translation gives CASRSGANYGYTF.

J is TRBJ2-5 and V is TRBV10-3; TRBD2 might be the D (6 bases). Trimming removed 3 bases at V and 5 bases at J, with 19 bases between. The CDR3 loop spans 16 amino acids. Germline CDR1 is ENHRY and CDR2 is SYGVKD. DNA of the CDR3: TGTGCCATCAGTGAAACACTCGCGGCCGCGGGGGAGACCCAGTACTTC. It encodes CAISETLAAAGETQYF.

The rearrangement uses TRBV18 and TRBJ2-5; the D gene is possibly TRBD2 (5 bases). The CDR3 consists of 14 residues. Germline CDR1 is KGHSH and CDR2 is LQKENI. The CDR3 protein is CAGSRGANQETQYF. CDR3 sequence (DNA): TGTGCTGGGTCTCGGGGAGCCAACCAAGAGACCCAGTACTTC.

The chain recombines TRBV5-4 with TRBJ2-1, with 10 bases matching TRBD2. The CDR3 totals 16 residues. Germline values: CDR1 SGHNT, CDR2 YYREEE (reference sequence). Trimming cost V 4 bases and J 7 bases; bases outside gene matches: 11. DNA for the CDR3: TGTGCCAGCAGCGCCCTAGCGGGAGTAACTCAGAATGAGCAGTTCTTC. Translating gives CASSALAGVTQNEQFF.

A single count supports this clone. The chain uses TRBV7-3 and TRBJ2-4; 10 bases fit TRBD2. Trimming at V came to 5 bases and at J to 8 bases, leaving 9 bases not matched to a gene. This CDR3 is 15 amino acids long. Germline values: CDR1 SGHTA, CDR2 FQGTGA. The CDR3 sequence is CASSPSSGSWDIQYF. The CDR3 bases are TGTGCCAGCAGCCCATCTAGCGGGAGTTGGGACATTCAGTACTTC. Together with reference TRBV7-3 and TRBJ2-4, the CDR3 gives the full variable domain: GAGVSQTPSNKVTEKGKYVELRCDPISGHTALYWYRQSLGQGPEFLIYFQGTGAADDSGLPNDRFFAVRPEGSVSTLKIQRTERGDSAVYLCASSPSSGSWDIQYFGAGTRLSVL.

The CDR3 sequence is CASRGLAGNNEQFF. The CDR3 DNA sequence: TGTGCCAGTAGGGGACTAGCGGGGAACAATGAGCAGTTCTTC. The chain uses TRBV19 and TRBJ2-1; 13 nucleotides match TRBD2. This CDR3 is 14 amino acids long. Trimming cost V 6 bases and J 5 bases; bases outside gene matches: 1. Germline CDR1 reads LNHDA; CDR2 reads SQIVND (reference sequence).

The chain links TRBV5-4 to TRBJ1-1; D unclear. This CDR3 contains 15 residues. Trimming shortened V by 0 bases and J by 0 bases, and 9 bases separated the two germline ends. Germline loops: CDR1 SGHNT, CDR2 YYREEE (reference sequence). CDR3 sequence reads: CASSLDEEMNTEAFF. CDR3 bases: TGTGCCAGCAGCTTGGACGAGGAAATGAACACTGAAGCTTTCTTT. Full variable domain (outside the CDR3, taken from reference TRBV5-4 and TRBJ1-1): ETGVTQSPTHLIKTRGQQVTLRCSSQSGHNTVSWYQQALGQGPQFIFQYYREEENGRGNFPPRFSGLQFPNYSSELNVNALELDDSALYLCASSLDEEMNTEAFFGQGTRLTVV.

The CDR3 region has the DNA TGTGCCAGCAGCTCCCCGACAGGAATGAACACTGAAGCTTTCTTT. This sequence encodes CASSSPTGMNTEAFF. This chain uses TRBV5-6 with TRBJ1-1, with D perhaps TRBD1 (6 bases). The CDR3 spans 15 residues. Germline V gives CDR1 SGHDT, CDR2 YYEEEE. The V end lost 3 bases, the J end lost 0 bases, and 12 bases lay between the germline ends.

The chain links TRBV28 to TRBJ2-1; D uncertain. V lost 7 bases, J lost 6 bases, and 10 bases lay in between. Germline V gene lookup returns CDR1 MDHEN and CDR2 SYDVKM. The CDR3 contains 12 residues. The CDR3 here is CASTTTVNEQFF. The CDR3 DNA reads TGTGCCAGCACTACGACTGTCAATGAGCAGTTCTTC.

The V and J genes are TRBV5-8 and TRBJ2-3; TRBD2 aligns across 11 bases. With V trimmed by 4 bases and J by 2 bases, 6 bases remained unmatched. CDR3 size: 16 residues. Germline V gene data show CDR1 as SGHTS and CDR2 as YDEGEE. The CDR3 bases are TGTGCCAGCAGCCGCGTACTAGCGGGAGTCACAGATACGCAGTATTTT. It specifies CASSRVLAGVTDTQYF.

V is TRBV10-1 and J is TRBJ2-1, with 8 bases fitting TRBD2. CDR1 is WNHNN, CDR2 SYGVQD, per germline (reference sequence). The CDR3 is made up of 15 amino acids. V lost 2 bases, J lost 6 bases, and 6 bases stayed unmatched. The CDR3 region is CASSEERESTNEQFF. CDR3 DNA: TGCGCCAGCAGTGAGGAGCGGGAGTCCACCAATGAGCAGTTCTTC.

The J gene is TRBJ2-5, the V gene TRBV6-6; 11 bases align to TRBD2. Per the germline V gene, CDR1 is MNHNY and CDR2 is SVGAGI (reference sequence). The CDR3 covers 15 residues. V trimming: 2 bases; J trimming: 4 bases; junction bases outside the gene matches: 3. As DNA, the CDR3 is TGTGCCAGCAGTTACGGAGGACTAGCGGGAGAGACCCAGTACTTC. Protein sequence: CASSYGGLAGETQYF.

The J gene is TRBJ2-7, the V gene TRBV28; weak D call: TRBD2 (6 bases). Germline CDR1 is MDHEN and CDR2 is SYDVKM. The CDR3 is 19 amino acids. V was cut by 2 bases and J by 0 bases, with 23 bases left in between. CDR3 protein: CASSLGVTIRDSTSYEQYF. The CDR3 DNA is TGTGCCAGCAGTTTAGGTGTCACGATCCGGGACTCTACCTCCTACGAGCAGTACTTC.

The chain is built from TRBV2 and TRBJ1-3; tentatively, D is TRBD1 (5 bases). Germline V gives CDR1 SNHLY, CDR2 FYNNEI. The CDR3 is 14 amino acids. Trimming took off 7 bases at V and 4 bases at J, with 14 bases between the two ends. This chain's CDR3 is CASKAGRNGNTIYF. In DNA, the CDR3 is TGTGCCAGCAAGGCAGGGCGAAACGGAAACACCATATATTTT.

The chain joins TRBV29-1 to TRBJ1-1, with 8 bases fitting TRBD1. CDR1 SQVTM and CDR2 ANQGSEA come from the germline V gene. The CDR3 runs 13 residues. The V segment lost 4 bases and the J segment 6 bases; nucleotides outside the gene matches: 7. CDR3 in DNA: TGCAGCGTTGCGCAGACAGGGGTCTCTGAAGCTTTCTTT. Its translation is CSVAQTGVSEAFF.

The CDR3 spells CASSLLLAGKGSYNEQFF. CDR3 nucleotide sequence: TGCGCCAGCAGCTTGTTACTAGCGGGAAAAGGGTCCTACAATGAGCAGTTCTTC. The chain has TRBV5-1 and TRBJ2-1; the match to TRBD2 covers 10 bases. In germline, CDR1 is SGHRS, CDR2 YFSETQ. V trimming: 1 base; J trimming: 1 base; junction bases outside the gene matches: 8. The CDR3 length is 18 residues.

The J gene is TRBJ2-1, the V gene TRBV12-3 or TRBV12-4, with a weak D call TRBD1 (5 bases). The CDR3 is 13 amino acids. Trimming took 6 bases from V and 7 from J, leaving 13 bases between them. CDR3 DNA: TGTGCCAGCAGCCTTGGGGCTGCTAATGAGCAGTTCTTC. Translated: CASSLGAANEQFF.

DNA for the CDR3: TGCGCCAGCAGCCCCCCACCAGGGACTAGCGGGAGACAAGAGACCCAGTACTTC. Amino acids: CASSPPPGTSGRQETQYF. J is TRBJ2-5 and V is TRBV4-1; 14 positions match TRBD2. This CDR3 region has 18 residues. Germline CDR1 is MGHRA and CDR2 is YSYEKL. With 4 bases clipped from V and 2 bases from J, the junction kept 9 bases outside the gene matches.

The rearrangement joins TRBV5-1 to TRBJ1-4, with D uncertain. CDR1 SGHRS and CDR2 YFSETQ come from the germline V gene. V was clipped by 3 bases and J by 7 bases, with 16 bases between them. The CDR3 extends over 15 amino acids. The CDR3 bases are TGCGCCAGCAGCTGGGAGCTTGGCACGGGTGAAAAACTGTTTTTT. Protein product: CASSWELGTGEKLFF.

To note about this clone: The same CDR3 arises from other DNA sequences in this sample as well. The V and J genes are TRBV12-3 or TRBV12-4 and TRBJ1-1; TRBD1 might be the D (5 bases). This CDR3 is 13 amino acids long. Deletions cut 2 bases from V and 2 bases from J, with 6 bases between. CDR3 residues: CASSLRGNTEAFF. The CDR3 region has the DNA TGTGCCAGCAGTTTAAGGGGCAACACTGAAGCTTTCTTT.

The rearrangement links TRBV27 to TRBJ2-3; D unresolved. The CDR3 consists of 17 residues. V lost 6 bases, J lost 2 bases, and 21 bases lay in between. Germline CDR1 MNHEY, CDR2 SMNVEV (reference sequence). The CDR3 loop reads CASSPNLIPTYTDTQYF. In nucleotides, the CDR3 is TGTGCCAGCAGCCCAAACTTAATCCCCACTTACACAGATACGCAGTATTTT.

The chain couples TRBV3-1 (or the pseudogene TRBV3-2) to TRBJ1-4, with 9 bases lining up with TRBD1. The CDR3 spans 15 residues. J lost 5 bases, V lost 4 bases, and 5 bases had no gene match. CDR1 is LGHDT, CDR2 YNNKEL, per germline (reference sequence). This CDR3 reads CASSLRTGVNEKLFF. CDR3 DNA: TGTGCCAGCAGCCTCCGGACAGGGGTCAATGAAAAACTGTTTTTT.

The chain joins TRBV4-1 to TRBJ1-2, with D maybe TRBD1 (5 bases). Trimming removed 1 base from V and 8 bases from J, with 20 bases in between. This CDR3 is built from 16 residues. Germline CDR1 and CDR2: MGHRA and YSYEKL. CDR3 DNA sequence: TGCGCCAGCAGCCAAGGCGGGAGGGGCCGGGTTTCAGGCTACACCTTC. Translating it yields CASSQGGRGRVSGYTF.